The source of this TCR beta chain is a study of blood T cell repertoires in COVID-19. For the study at large: The United States, Italy and Spain supplied acute and convalescent COVID-19 samples.

TCRdb keeps only in-frame clones here, not all; method: immunoSEQ multiplex PCR. The sample carries fewer than 400,000 clones, about 92% recorded once. CDR1 and CDR2 (germline): MNHEY, SMNVEV (reference sequence). CDR3 length: 19 residues. J was trimmed by 0 bases and V by 1 base; bases with no gene match: 8. Assignment of participants to cohorts was predicated upon participant-reported clinical history. Sequenced material: PBMCs or T cells enriched from blood (not recorded which). The chain has TRBV27 and TRBJ2-3; 12 bases align to TRBD2. The source of this sequence is a woman between 25 and 40 years old who had recovered from COVID-19. This chain's CDR3 is CASSLWSSGRVTSTDTQYF. DNA for the CDR3: TGTGCCAGCAGTTTATGGTCTAGCGGGAGGGTAACTAGCACAGATACGCAGTATTTT.